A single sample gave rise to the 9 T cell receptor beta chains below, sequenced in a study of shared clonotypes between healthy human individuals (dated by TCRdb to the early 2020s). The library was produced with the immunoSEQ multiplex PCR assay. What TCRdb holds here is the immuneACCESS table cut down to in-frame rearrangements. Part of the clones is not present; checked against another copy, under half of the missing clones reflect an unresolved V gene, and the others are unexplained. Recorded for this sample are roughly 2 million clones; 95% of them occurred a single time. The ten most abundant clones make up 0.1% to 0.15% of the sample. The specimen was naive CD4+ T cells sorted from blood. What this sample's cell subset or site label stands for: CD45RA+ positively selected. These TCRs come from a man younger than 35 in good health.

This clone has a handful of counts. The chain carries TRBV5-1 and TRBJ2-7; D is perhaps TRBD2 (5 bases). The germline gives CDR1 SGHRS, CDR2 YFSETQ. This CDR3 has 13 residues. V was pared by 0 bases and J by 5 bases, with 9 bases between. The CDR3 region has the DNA TGCGCCAGCAGCTTGGACGGACTCAACGAGCAGTACTTC. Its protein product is CASSLDGLNEQYF.

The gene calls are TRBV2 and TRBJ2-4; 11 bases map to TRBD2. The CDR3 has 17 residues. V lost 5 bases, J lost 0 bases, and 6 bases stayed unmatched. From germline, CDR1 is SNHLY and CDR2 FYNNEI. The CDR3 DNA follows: TGTGCCAGCAGTCTGGGACTAGCGGAACCAGCCAAAAACATTCAGTACTTC. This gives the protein CASSLGLAEPAKNIQYF.

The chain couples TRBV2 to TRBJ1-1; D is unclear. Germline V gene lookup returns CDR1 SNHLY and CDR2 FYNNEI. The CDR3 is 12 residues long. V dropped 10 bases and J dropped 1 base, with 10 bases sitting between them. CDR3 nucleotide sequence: TGTGCCACAAGGCAGACGAACACTGAAGCTTTCTTT. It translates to CATRQTNTEAFF.

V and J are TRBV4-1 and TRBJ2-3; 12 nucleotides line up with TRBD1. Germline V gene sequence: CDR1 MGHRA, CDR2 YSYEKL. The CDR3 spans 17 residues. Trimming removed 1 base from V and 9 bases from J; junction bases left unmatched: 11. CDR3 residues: CASSQATPGQGAMTQYF. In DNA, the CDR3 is TGCGCCAGCAGCCAAGCTACTCCGGGACAGGGGGCGATGACGCAGTATTTT.

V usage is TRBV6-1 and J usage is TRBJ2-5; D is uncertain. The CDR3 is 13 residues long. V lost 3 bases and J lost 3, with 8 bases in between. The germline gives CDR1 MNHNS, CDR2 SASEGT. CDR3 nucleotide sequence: TGTGCCAGCAGTGACGGGTCTAAAGAGACCCAGTACTTC. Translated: CASSDGSKETQYF.

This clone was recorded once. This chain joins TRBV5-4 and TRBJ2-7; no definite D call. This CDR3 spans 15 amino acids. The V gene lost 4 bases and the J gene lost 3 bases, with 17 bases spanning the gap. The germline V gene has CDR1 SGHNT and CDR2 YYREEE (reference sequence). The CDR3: CASSPTTDAFYEQYF. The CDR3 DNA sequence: TGTGCCAGCAGCCCCACTACAGATGCCTTCTACGAGCAGTACTTC.

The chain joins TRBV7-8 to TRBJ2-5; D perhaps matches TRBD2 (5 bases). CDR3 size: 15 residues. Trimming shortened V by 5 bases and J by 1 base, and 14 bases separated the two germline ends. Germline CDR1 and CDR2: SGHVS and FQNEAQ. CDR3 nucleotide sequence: TGTGCCAGCAGCGCCTATAAAGGGAGCCAAGAGACCCAGTACTTC. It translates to CASSAYKGSQETQYF.

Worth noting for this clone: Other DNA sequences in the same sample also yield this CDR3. CDR3 in DNA: TGTGCCAGCAGTAGGGGGGGGGCCCAAGAGACCCAGTACTTC. This sequence encodes CASSRGGAQETQYF. The J gene is TRBJ2-5, the V gene TRBV6-6; TRBD2 might be the D (7 bases). Trimming shortened V by 5 bases and J by 1 base, and 11 bases separated the two germline ends. CDR1 MNHNY and CDR2 SVGAGI come from the germline V gene (reference sequence). The CDR3 length is 14 residues.

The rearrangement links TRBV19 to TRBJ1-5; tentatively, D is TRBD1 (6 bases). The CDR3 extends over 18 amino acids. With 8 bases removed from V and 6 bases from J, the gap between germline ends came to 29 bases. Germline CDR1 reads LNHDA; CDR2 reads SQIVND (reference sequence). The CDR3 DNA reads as TGTGCCAGTGCCGATATTAGGGGAGGACAGTCGTATGGTCAGCCCCAGCATTTT. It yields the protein CASADIRGGQSYGQPQHF.